This T cell receptor (beta chain) was sequenced in a study of cytomegalovirus exposure and HLA in healthy donors. Overall study results and limits: A later analysis revealed that TCR association rates differed between HLA loci, peaking at DRB1 and bottoming out at HLA-C.

This CDR3 is built from 20 residues. Germline CDR1 ENHRY, CDR2 SYGVKD. V shed 4 bases, J shed 1 base, and the junction held 16 bases outside the gene matches. Primers: 60 Vbeta forward and 13 Jbeta reverse. Assay used: immunoSEQ multiplex PCR; TCRdb lists only in-frame clones, some missing. The sample holds 110,000 to 150,000 clones, around a tenth seen once. Worth noting for this clone: The antigen is not known.

This clonotype originated in a man aged 50 to 60 in good health and CMV-seronegative. The source material was PBMCs. The rearrangement uses TRBV10-3 and TRBJ1-1; 12 bases are shared with TRBD1. CDR3 nucleotide sequence: TGTGCCATCAGTGCAAACCCGGGACAGGGGGCATTAGAGCGGAACACTGAAGCTTTCTTT. This gives the protein CAISANPGQGALERNTEAFF.